This TCR beta chain was sequenced during a study of Graves' ophthalmopathy and Graves' hyperthyroidism. Study findings and constraints: Blood contained most expanded thyroid clonotypes exceeding 0.001 frequency. Discrimination between ophthalmopathy and stable hyperthyroidism by a 13-signature model showed about 86% sensitivity and roughly 80% specificity.

With 10 bases removed from V and 3 bases from J, the gap between germline ends came to 12 bases. Germline assignment: CDR1 SNHLY and CDR2 FYNNEI. The CDR3 runs 12 residues. This clonotype has just one count. The antigen remains undetermined. Excluded: other autoimmune disease, uncontrolled infection, pregnancy or lactation. Diagnosis used clinical symptoms, serum thyroxine, TRAb, thyroid ultrasound and orbital computed tomography. The TCR beta CDR3 regions underwent amplification from RNA transcripts. Second-round multiplex PCR came after first-round RT-PCR with HTBI primers. TCRdb re-analysed the multiplex PCR reads in MiXCR, keeping a single row per CDR3 protein. The sample includes over 150,000 distinct CDR3 sequences, approximately 40% of them seen just once.

The TCR comes from a woman aged 40 to 49 with Graves' ophthalmopathy. The rearrangement joins TRBV2 to TRBJ1-1; D gene uncertain. Specimen: peripheral blood. The CDR3 nucleotides are TGTGCCACCCAATTGGCAGACACTGAAGCTTTCTTT. It translates to CATQLADTEAFF.